The entry that follows covers one T cell receptor (beta chain) sequence. J lost 5 bases, V lost 6 bases, and 10 bases had no gene match. In germline, CDR1 is SGHVS, CDR2 FNYEAQ. This CDR3 contains 16 residues. In the original workflow: Nucleated cell number was recorded as an estimate derived from reference gene primer amplification. Profiled with immunoSEQ multiplex PCR; TCRdb holds only in-frame clones, not every one. V, J and clone size are taken as reported in that table, and D and trimming were inferred from the DNA itself. The sample yields some 200,000 clones, 60% to 85% seen once. This sample was taken from a study of blood T cell repertoires in COVID-19. Across the whole study: The origin of the acute and convalescent COVID-19 samples was the United States, Italy and Spain. Sources were T cells, B-cell-depleted T cells, or PBMCs; the material itself was cDNA or gDNA.

Sequenced: peripheral blood. This clonotype originated in a woman in her forties or fifties with active or convalescent COVID-19. This chain links TRBV7-6 with TRBJ2-5, with 12 bases aligning to TRBD1. CDR3 nucleotides: TGTGCCAGCAGACTTCCGGGACAGGGGGCGAGGGAGACCCAGTACTTC. Translation: CASRLPGQGARETQYF. The full variable domain, its missing parts supplied by reference TRBV7-6 and TRBJ2-5, is GAGVSQSPRYKVTKRGQDVALRCDPISGHVSLYWYRQALGQGPEFLTYFNYEAQQDKSGLPNDRFSAERPEGSISTLTIQRTEQRDSAMYRCASRLPGQGARETQYFGPGTRLLVL.